The clone carrying this T cell receptor (beta chain) showed up just once. TCRdb keeps only in-frame clones here, not all; method: immunoSEQ multiplex PCR. The sample has 40,000 to 65,000 clones, about 92% seen once. This record belongs to a study of T cell changes during pregnancy in multiple sclerosis. The sequencing used CD4+ T cells from peripheral blood mononuclear cells, collected in the third trimester of pregnancy. The receptor was derived from a female donor with multiple sclerosis, enrolled in a pregnancy study.

The CDR3 DNA is TGTGCCAGCAGTTTAGGACAGGGGTTAGCAGATACGCAGTATTTT. Its protein product is CASSLGQGLADTQYF. The chain couples TRBV27 to TRBJ2-3, with 9 bases lining up with TRBD1. This CDR3 spans 15 amino acids. Trimming took 2 bases from V and 4 from J; bases not matched to a gene: 4. In germline, CDR1 is MNHEY, CDR2 SMNVEV (reference sequence).